The 29 T cell receptor beta chains given below trace back to one sample, sequenced in a study of siplizumab effects on memory and regulatory T cells. Sequenced by immunoSEQ multiplex PCR; TCRdb stores in-frame clones only, minus some. The repertoire consists of approximately 98,000 clones, with roughly 94% occurring once and the leading ten covering roughly 1.3%. The sequenced sample consisted of non-Treg CD4+ T cells sorted from blood. These receptors all stem from a human donor in good health.

In DNA, the CDR3 is TGCGCCAGCAGCCGGACTAGCGGACACTCCTACAATGAGCAGTTCTTC. Translation: CASSRTSGHSYNEQFF. The chain links TRBV4-1 to TRBJ2-1, with 10 bases fitting TRBD2. Trimming cost V 4 bases and J 0 bases; bases outside gene matches: 3. The CDR3 has 16 residues. CDR1 and CDR2 (germline): MGHRA, YSYEKL.

The chain employs TRBV11-2 and TRBJ2-7; 7 bases are shared with TRBD1. CDR3 length equals 17 residues. Trimming at V came to 1 base and at J to 2 bases, leaving 11 bases not matched to a gene. Germline-derived CDR1 and CDR2 are SGHAT and FQNNGV. As DNA, the CDR3 is TGTGCCAGCAGCTTAGTAGGGGGCAGGGATGTTACCTACGAGCAGTACTTC. Translated, it gives CASSLVGGRDVTYEQYF.

The chain combines TRBV5-4 with TRBJ2-4; TRBD2 matches at 8 bases. V shed 4 bases, J shed 6 bases, and the junction held 9 bases outside the gene matches. Germline V CDR1 and CDR2: SGHNT, YYREEE (reference sequence). The CDR3 totals 15 residues. The CDR3 DNA is TGTGCCAGCAGCCCTAGGACTAGCCCCGGAAACATTCAGTACTTC. Residues: CASSPRTSPGNIQYF.

V and J are TRBV2 and TRBJ2-7; tentatively, D is TRBD1 (6 bases). Trimming left V 6 bases short and J 3 bases short, with 9 bases between. This CDR3 has 12 residues. CDR1 SNHLY and CDR2 FYNNEI come from the germline V gene. CDR3: CASRQGSYEQYF. The DNA for the CDR3 is TGTGCCAGCAGGCAGGGGAGCTACGAGCAGTACTTC.

The chain joins TRBV6-1 to TRBJ2-6; D is undetermined. CDR1 and CDR2 (germline): MNHNS, SASEGT. Between the trimmed V and J ends, which lost 8 bases and 0 bases, there was a span of 11 bases. This CDR3 has 15 residues. CDR3 DNA: TGTGCCAGCCGAGAACATAACTCTGGGGCCAACGTCCTGACTTTC. This sequence encodes CASREHNSGANVLTF.

The CDR3 sequence: CASSLRFGYGYTF. CDR3 sequence (DNA): TGTGCCAGCAGTTTACGGTTCGGCTATGGCTACACCTTC. This chain joins TRBV27 and TRBJ1-2; no clear D gene. The CDR3 has 13 residues. Trimming removed 2 bases from V and 4 bases from J, with 8 bases in between. Germline CDR1 MNHEY, CDR2 SMNVEV (reference sequence).

The CDR3 loop is CASSAGQGTNEQFF. The CDR3 coding sequence is TGTGCCAGCAGTGCCGGACAGGGAACCAATGAGCAGTTCTTC. The chain uses TRBV6-1 and TRBJ2-1; 8 bases are shared with TRBD1. V lost 4 bases to trimming and J lost 6 bases; unmatched junction nucleotides: 5. The V gene's germline CDR1 is MNHNS and CDR2 SASEGT. This CDR3 is built from 14 residues.

This rearrangement joins TRBV18 to TRBJ2-7; D is perhaps TRBD2 (6 bases). The V gene's germline CDR1 is KGHSH and CDR2 LQKENI. V was cut by 6 bases and J by 5 bases, with 17 bases left in between. The length of the CDR3 is 14 residues. Written as DNA, the CDR3 is TGTGCCAGCTCCTCCCCGGGGGTTCGGAACGAGCAGTACTTC. Its translation: CASSSPGVRNEQYF.

This clone was detected only a few times. V is TRBV10-3 and J is TRBJ2-7; D is perhaps TRBD1 (7 bases). V was pared by 8 bases and J by 5 bases, with 16 bases between. The length of the CDR3 is 13 residues. Germline loops: CDR1 ENHRY, CDR2 SYGVKD. The CDR3 nucleotides read TGTGCCATCTGGCGGGGACAGCTCAACGAGCAGTACTTC. Translating gives CAIWRGQLNEQYF.

V usage is TRBV28 and J usage is TRBJ1-1, with D unresolved. Trimming took off 6 bases at V and 3 bases at J, with 26 bases between the two ends. Per the germline V gene, CDR1 is MDHEN and CDR2 is SYDVKM. The CDR3 sequence is 18 residues long. As DNA, the CDR3 is TGTGCCAGCAGCCGCCTGAGACCGGGCCCCGGGGAGTACACTGAAGCTTTCTTT. Protein sequence: CASSRLRPGPGEYTEAFF.

J is TRBJ2-2 and V is TRBV6-6, with D possibly being TRBD2 (6 bases). The V gene's germline CDR1 is MNHNY and CDR2 SVGAGI (reference sequence). The ends were cut back, 4 bases at V and 6 bases at J, with 9 bases in the middle. The CDR3 runs to 13 residues. CDR3 in DNA: TGTGCCAGCAGTTCCCGGGGGTCCGGGGAGCTGTTTTTT. As protein: CASSSRGSGELFF.

V gene TRBV28 combines with J gene TRBJ1-5, with 11 bases lining up with TRBD1. The CDR3 loop spans 15 amino acids. The germline V gene has CDR1 MDHEN and CDR2 SYDVKM. With 10 bases clipped from V and 2 bases from J, the junction kept 7 bases outside the gene matches. The CDR3 DNA is TGTGCCACCGGACAGGGGGCTGAGGGCAATCAGCCCCAGCATTTT. Translating gives CATGQGAEGNQPQHF.

This clone has just a few counts. CDR3 sequence: CASRKKEGAIDEQFF. The CDR3 DNA follows: TGTGCCAGCAGGAAGAAAGAGGGGGCGATCGATGAGCAGTTCTTC. The chain is built from TRBV7-8 and TRBJ2-1, with 7 nucleotides matching TRBD1. Germline assignment: CDR1 SGHVS and CDR2 FQNEAQ. The CDR3 extends over 15 amino acids. After removal of 6 bases from V and 8 bases from J, the junction contained 13 bases not matched to a gene.

Regarding this clone: The junction departs from the called germline gene at one end, perhaps through a read error. This chain links TRBV20-1 with TRBJ2-7; TRBD2 aligns across 7 bases. Germline CDR1 and CDR2: DFQATT and SNEGSKA (reference sequence). This CDR3 comprises 11 residues. The chain's CDR3 is CSASPGGTRHF. CDR3 in DNA: TGCAGTGCTAGTCCCGGGGGGACGCGACACTTC.

The chain uses TRBV11-2 and TRBJ2-1; D remains unclear. The CDR3 totals 15 residues. CDR1 is SGHAT, CDR2 FQNNGV, per germline. Trimming pared 3 bases from V and 0 bases from J, leaving 9 bases between. Here the CDR3 DNA reads TGTGCCAGCAGCTTTACACAGAGCTCCTACAATGAGCAGTTCTTC. Its protein product is CASSFTQSSYNEQFF.

The rearrangement uses TRBV30 and TRBJ2-5; D might be TRBD1 (5 bases). V was pared by 4 bases and J by 3 bases, with 12 bases between. CDR3 length: 13 amino acids. Per germline, CDR1 GTSNPN and CDR2 SVGIG (reference sequence). CDR3 in DNA: TGTGCCTGGACTGAGAGACAGAAAGAGACCCAGTACTTC. Translated, it gives CAWTERQKETQYF. Full variable domain (outside the CDR3, taken from reference TRBV30 and TRBJ2-5): SQTIHQWPATLVQPVGSPLSLECTVEGTSNPNLYWYRQAAGRGLQLLFYSVGIGQISSEVPQNLSASRPQDRQFILSSKKLLLSDSGFYLCAWTERQKETQYFGPGTRLLVL.

This chain joins TRBV15 and TRBJ2-2; D is unclear. The germline V gene has CDR1 LNHNV and CDR2 YYDKDF (reference sequence). This CDR3 spans 15 amino acids. V shed 0 bases and J shed 2 bases, with 7 bases lying between them. The CDR3: CATSRDRHNTGELFF. The CDR3 region has the DNA TGTGCCACCAGCAGAGACAGACATAACACCGGGGAGCTGTTTTTT. Combining the CDR3 with reference TRBV15 and TRBJ2-2 gives the whole variable domain DAMVIQNPRYQVTQFGKPVTLSCSQTLNHNVMYWYQQKSSQAPKLLFHYYDKDFNNEADTPDNFQSRRPNTSFCFLDIRSPGLGDTAMYLCATSRDRHNTGELFFGEGSRLTVL.

This chain's CDR3 is CASTPNLVLTGELFF. In DNA form, the CDR3 reads TGTGCCAGCACCCCGAACCTGGTGTTGACCGGGGAGCTGTTTTTT. The rearrangement joins TRBV6-5 to TRBJ2-2; D is uncertain. There are 15 residues in the CDR3. V was cut by 7 bases and J by 5 bases, with 17 bases left in between. Per the germline V gene, CDR1 is MNHEY and CDR2 is SVGAGI.

This clone was detected only a few times. This sequence joins TRBV28 and TRBJ2-3; a possible D gene is TRBD1 (5 bases). The CDR3 runs 16 residues. Trimming cost V 2 bases and J 0 bases, with 12 bases left between them. Germline loops: CDR1 MDHEN, CDR2 SYDVKM. The CDR3 sequence: CASSLGAALSTDTQYF. As DNA, the CDR3 is TGTGCCAGCAGTTTAGGGGCGGCCCTTAGCACAGATACGCAGTATTTT.

This sequence joins TRBV19 and TRBJ2-7, with 7 bases fitting TRBD1. The junction had 3 bases not matched to a gene; V was cut back by 10 bases and J by 3 bases. Germline values: CDR1 LNHDA, CDR2 SQIVND (reference sequence). The CDR3 totals 11 residues. The chain's CDR3 is CATRQGYEQYF. CDR3 bases: TGTGCCACAAGACAGGGCTACGAGCAGTACTTC.

Regarding this clone: This sample also contains other DNA sequences that code for the same CDR3. V and J are TRBV5-1 and TRBJ2-7; D tentatively fits TRBD1 or TRBD2 (5 bases each). CDR1 SGHRS and CDR2 YFSETQ come from the germline V gene. With 4 bases removed from V and 4 bases from J, the gap between germline ends came to 18 bases. The CDR3 runs 15 residues. The CDR3 DNA follows: TGCGCCAGCAGCGAGGGGCCTCGAATGAGATACGAGCAGTACTTC. Translating it yields CASSEGPRMRYEQYF.

This chain connects TRBV5-1 to TRBJ2-1, with D tentatively TRBD2 (6 bases). The V gene lost 1 base and the J gene lost 0 bases, with 8 bases spanning the gap. The CDR3 is 15 amino acids. CDR1 is SGHRS, CDR2 YFSETQ, per germline. CDR3 nucleotide sequence: TGCGCCAGCAGCTTGCAGGAGGGCTCCTACAATGAGCAGTTCTTC. Protein product: CASSLQEGSYNEQFF.

This clone was seen only once. CDR3 amino acids: CASSLVAWASDEQFF. CDR3 nucleotide sequence: TGTGCCAGCAGCTTAGTAGCTTGGGCGTCGGATGAGCAGTTCTTC. The J gene is TRBJ2-1, the V gene TRBV11-2; D is unresolved. Germline V gene sequence: CDR1 SGHAT, CDR2 FQNNGV. The V and J ends lost 1 base and 8 bases respectively, with 15 bases between them. This CDR3 has 15 amino acids.

The chain carries TRBV2 and TRBJ2-1; the D gene is possibly TRBD2 (6 bases). The V gene lost 4 bases and the J gene lost 11 bases, with 15 bases spanning the gap. Germline V CDR1 and CDR2: SNHLY, FYNNEI. This CDR3 is 13 amino acids long. As DNA, the CDR3 is TGTGCCAGCAGTGTGGAGCCGGGGGTTCAGCAGTTCTTC. Translating gives CASSVEPGVQQFF. Filled out from reference TRBV2 and TRBJ2-1, the complete variable domain reads EPEVTQTPSHQVTQMGQEVILRCVPISNHLYFYWYRQILGQKVEFLVSFYNNEISEKSEIFDDQFSVERPDGSNFTLKIRSTKLEDSAMYFCASSVEPGVQQFFGPGTRLTVL.

This rearrangement joins TRBV5-6 to TRBJ1-1; TRBD1 might be the D (6 bases). Germline V gene lookup returns CDR1 SGHDT and CDR2 YYEEEE. The CDR3 loop spans 15 amino acids. The ends were cut back, 4 bases at V and 3 bases at J, with 16 bases in the middle. In DNA, the CDR3 is TGTGCCAGCAGCCGAAGAACAGGGTGGGACACTGAAGCTTTCTTT. Amino acid sequence: CASSRRTGWDTEAFF.

The chain recombines TRBV18 with TRBJ2-5; no reliable D call. The germline V gene has CDR1 KGHSH and CDR2 LQKENI. V was pared by 4 bases and J by 7 bases, with 13 bases between. The CDR3 loop spans 13 amino acids. CDR3 protein: CASSRSPLGTQYF. CDR3 nucleotides: TGTGCCAGCTCACGGTCGCCCCTGGGGACCCAGTACTTC.

J is TRBJ1-1 and V is TRBV25-1; tentatively, D is TRBD1 (6 bases). Per the germline V gene, CDR1 is MGHDK and CDR2 is SYGVNS. This CDR3 has 15 amino acids. Trimming took off 4 bases at V and 1 base at J, with 13 bases between the two ends. Here the CDR3 reads CASSAWRGENTEAFF. The DNA of the CDR3 is TGTGCCAGCAGTGCGTGGAGGGGGGAGAACACTGAAGCTTTCTTT.

The CDR3 bases are TGTGCCAGCAGCCTCTCACCGGGACAGGGGTACGGTGAGCAGTTCTTC. Translating it yields CASSLSPGQGYGEQFF. The chain is built from TRBV7-3 and TRBJ2-1; 10 bases agree with TRBD1. CDR3 length equals 16 residues. V lost 5 bases to trimming and J lost 9 bases; unmatched junction nucleotides: 13. CDR1 SGHTA and CDR2 FQGTGA come from the germline V gene.

The chain uses TRBV5-6 and TRBJ2-1, with 11 bases that match TRBD2. V lost 5 bases and J lost 6; bases outside the gene matches: 7. CDR3 length equals 15 residues. Looked up from germline, CDR1 is SGHDT and CDR2 is YYEEEE. The CDR3 region has the DNA TGTGCCAGCAGGGTTGGTAGCGGGAGGGTCAATGAGCAGTTCTTC. This translates into CASRVGSGRVNEQFF.